The T cell receptor beta chain described here comes from a study of tumor and adjacent non-tumor tissue in lung cancer listed by TCRdb under 2018. In the study overall: The cohort included roughly 11 adenocarcinoma, a couple of squamous cell carcinoma and 1 small cell lung cancer patients. A total of some 130,000,000 productive TCRbeta reads were generated by sequencing, corresponding to an average of about 4.17 million reads per sample. The study compared bulk TCRbeta repertoires between lung tumor tissue and matched distant non-tumor lung tissue from more than twelve lung cancer patients. TCRbeta CDR3 sequencing was performed on around 30 paired specimens, with one tumor sample and one normal lung sample collected per patient. Ages among the roughly 15 patients ranged from roughly 31 to 76 years, there were approximately 10 men and 5 women, and disease was at TNM stage I to III. Points the paper makes about the study in general: Tumor tissue showed significantly greater TCR diversity (inverse Simpson) than normal lung tissue (431.37 vs 166.20, P = 0.0075, Mann-Whitney U test). Neither the sequencing platform nor unique molecular identifiers are named or mentioned anywhere in the methods. TCR diversity was significantly higher in younger patients, and greater tumor TCR diversity was associated with shorter overall survival and shorter disease-free survival. Only roughly 16 patients were included in the cohort, and the need for larger samples and more detailed clinical data was noted by the authors. A significantly larger cumulative share of the repertoire was made up by the top 100 clones in normal lung than in tumor tissue. Because peripheral blood was not sequenced, the blood TCRbeta repertoires of the lung cancer patients in the study went unexamined.

RNA was extracted from bulk unsorted tissue and checked for quality with a NanoDrop ND-1000 and an Agilent 2100. The donors were newly diagnosed lung cancer patients admitted for thoracic surgery in China from August to November 2014 who had not received prior chemotherapy. Anyone who had undergone radiotherapy or chemotherapy before, or who had another cancer at the same time, was left out of the study. Pieces of surgical tissue measuring roughly 1-2 cm3 were kept in RNAlater solution and stored at -80 degrees C until use. This clonotype was seen repeatedly, ten times or more. It has no known antigen specificity. No per-base quality is available; no much larger clone lies one base away. The germline V gene (reference sequence) specifies SGHNT as CDR1 and YYREEE as CDR2. Between the V and J ends, shortened by 2 bases and 0 bases respectively, the junction contains 22 bases. Measured from the cysteine to the phenylalanine, the CDR3 is 19 residues long. Of all the DNA, just the CDR3 is kept, 57 bases in frame from base 1.

Library generation was performed with multiplex PCR. Reads for this sample came from an Illumina HiSeq 2500. TCRbeta libraries were built by three rounds of nested PCR using primers (Table S4), following protocols modified from ARM-PCR. PCR products of 200-500 bp were gel-excised and purified with the QIAquick gel extraction kit before sequencing. In the paper's pipeline: Trimmomatic was used to clean the reads, FLASH was used to merge the reads into complete CDR3 sequences, and MiTCR was used to assign the reads to V(D)J germline segments. Clonal diversity was calculated as the inverse Simpson's index using VDJtools. In-frame sequences without a premature stop codon were defined as productive reads. In-frame beta chains were kept once TCRdb had trimmed the public reads at Q25 with fastp and called clones with MiXCR. Every entry covers one CDR3 protein and lists the most common genes and DNA from its rows. TCRdb's processing, not the study's, gives the V and J calls here. Here the sample has roughly 65,000 distinct CDR3 sequences; just under 60% occur a single time. 20% of the sample comes from the top ten.

Sequenced sample: lung tumor tissue. The sequence was collected from a man between 50 and 59 years old with non-small cell lung cancer. In this chain, TRBV5-4 is recombined with TRBJ2-3; too little of a D gene remains to name it. The DNA sequence follows: TGTGCCAGCAGCTTAAACTACCCAACCCGTCACTCTAGCACAGATACGCAGTATTTT. The translation is CASSLNYPTRHSSTDTQYF.